Listed below are T cell receptor beta chains from one sample, sequenced in a study of blood T cell repertoires in COVID-19. Profiled with immunoSEQ multiplex PCR; TCRdb holds only in-frame clones, not every one. The sample includes some 48,000 clones, 88% of them seen just once. What was sequenced was peripheral blood. These receptors were obtained from a man aged 45-65 years with active COVID-19. The conserved cysteine and the conserved F or W are not part of the CDR3 here. Rows may omit the clone size; those that give it use once, few, many or a size class.

V gene | clone size | CDR3 protein
TRBV10-3 | - | AISDSGTAASPLH
TRBV6-5 | once | ASIGGGNQPQH
TRBV11-3 | - | ASSLVGGGPGELF
TRBV4-2 | - | ASSQDHEFFQPQH
TRBV7-3 | - | ASSLNGHGGTEAF
TRBV5-6 | few | ASSPVQGNGGELF
TRBV24-1 | - | ATQLSAGGEDTQY
TRBV5-1 | once | ASSRRTSGTSVSYNEQF
TRBV7-6 | few | ASSPERVGRETQY
TRBV2 | - | ASRRQVVNSPLH
TRBV5-6 | - | ASSSAGVNQPQH
TRBV7-3 | - | ASSPSAGPGGEQF
TRBV2 | - | ASGRNRRRDGELF
TRBV7-7 | - | ASSQGSRETQY
TRBV6-6 | - | ASRPLGGTYGYT
TRBV7-9 | - | ASSLQAGMTEAF
TRBV7-9 | - | ASSWTSGGADTGELF
TRBV5-6 | once | ASSLDILAGYNEQF
TRBV3-1/TRBV3-2 | - | ASSQLAGGPGGELF
TRBV7-2 | - | ASSLPSGRVTQY
TRBV4-1 | - | ASSHSGQGAGSGELF
TRBV2 | - | ASRDFGTDTQY
TRBV7-9 | - | ASTLPGTGLNTEAF
TRBV2 | - | ASSEASLYQPQH
TRBV5-1 | - | ASSLTSGVGYT
TRBV5-4 | - | ASSFSEDYSPLH
TRBV9 | - | ASSVGLAGAGSETQY
TRBV19 | - | ASSRLTAEAF
TRBV12-3/TRBV12-4 | few | ASSLRGSGYT
TRBV25-1 | - | ASSEPGGQRGNEQF
TRBV6-5 | - | ASSYRDTEAF
TRBV9 | - | ASSVAYENRETQY
TRBV20-1 | - | SASGTDRGGRNTIY
TRBV2 | - | ASRDSEARTNEKLF
TRBV19 | - | ASSNRGSAQETQY
TRBV6-2/TRBV6-3 | - | ASSRTTGWITYEQY
TRBV6-6 | once | ASSAQGFGNQPQH
TRBV9 | - | ASSKEGRSGNTIY
TRBV5-1 | - | ASSLERQGASGELF
TRBV6-5 | - | ASSYSARRSGELF
TRBV19 | - | ASSPGTAGQPQH
TRBV7-8 | - | ASTRSGRATGGELF
TRBV6-6 | - | ASSKDYSPETQY
TRBV15 | - | ATSRDQGTGI
TRBV6-6 | - | ASTPRGGSNNEQF
TRBV27 | - | ASSLDRTNTEAF
TRBV7-9 | - | ASTSPRGLAKNIQY
TRBV4-3 | - | ASSQRQGNNQPQH
TRBV7-2 | - | ASRGGTGVNQPQH
TRBV18 | - | ASSPREGSTDTQY
TRBV2 | - | ASSAQETQY
TRBV5-6 | - | ASSARDSHQPQH
TRBV20-1 | - | SASSGDAYNEQF
TRBV19 | - | ASSSGTTPHYSNQPQH
TRBV19 | once | ASQQGSTGNTIY
TRBV5-1 | - | ASSLDPRAGGELF